Each of the 2 T cell receptor beta chains below was sequenced from the same sample in a study of T cells in narcolepsy (dated by TCRdb to between 2017 and 2018). Library method: the immunoSEQ multiplex PCR assay. TCRdb carries this immuneACCESS record with in-frame sequences only. Its versions omit some clonotypes, under half of them owing to an unresolved V gene in the studies checked, with the rest unexplained. Counted in this sample were 30,000 to 45,000 clones; approximately 86% of them appeared once. The ten most abundant clones make up over 0.8% of the sample. The sample comprised CD45RA- memory CD4+ T cells from PBMCs. In light of the paper, this sample's cell subset or site label describes: memory T cells sorted ex vivo from peripheral blood. The receptors were gathered from a human donor with narcolepsy.

The chain carries TRBV4-3 and TRBJ1-2, with D possibly TRBD1 on 5 matching bases. The length of the CDR3 is 15 residues. V was shortened by 0 bases and J by 5 bases, with 13 bases between the two germline ends. Per the germline V gene, CDR1 is LGHNA and CDR2 is YSLEER. The CDR3 region is CASSQEPRGGYGYTF. CDR3 nucleotides: TGCGCCAGCAGCCAAGAGCCGCGGGGCGGGTATGGCTACACCTTC.

This chain connects TRBV18 to TRBJ2-3; D perhaps matches TRBD1 (6 bases). CDR1 is KGHSH, CDR2 LQKENI, per germline. The CDR3 totals 15 residues. V lost 3 bases to trimming and J lost 7 bases, with 17 bases between them. The CDR3 region has the DNA TGTGCCAGCTCACCCAATAACGACAGGCAGTATACGCAGTATTTT. It encodes CASSPNNDRQYTQYF. The variable domain in full, with the rest retrieved from reference TRBV18 and TRBJ2-3, is NAGVMQNPRHLVRRRGQEARLRCSPMKGHSHVYWYRQLPEEGLKFMVYLQKENIIDESGMPKERFSAEFPKEGPSILRIQQVVRGDSAAYFCASSPNNDRQYTQYFGPGTRLTVL.